This T cell receptor beta chain was sequenced in a study of PD-L1 blockade in urothelial cancer. Whole-study context: Patients' atezolizumab regimen, 1,200 mg intravenously every 3 weeks, began in the mid-2010s. At 3 weeks after treatment start (second dose) and again at 6 weeks, blood was analyzed.

Time point of the sample: pretreatment peripheral blood. V was cut by 4 bases and J by 7 bases, with 10 bases left in between. Germline-derived CDR1 and CDR2 are MNHEY and SVGAGI. The CDR3 is 13 amino acids. The data were produced by immunoSEQ multiplex PCR, yet TCRdb's version contains in-frame clones alone and is incomplete. Altogether fewer than 40,000 clones are present, just over 90% being singletons, with the ten largest covering roughly 12%. The origin of this receptor is a woman aged 55-70 years with urothelial cancer. This specimen consisted of PBMCs, obtained around atezolizumab (anti-PD-L1) treatment. V gene TRBV6-5 combines with J gene TRBJ1-4; D gene unclear. Here the CDR3 reads CASSSLTGEKLFF. In DNA, the CDR3 is TGTGCCAGCAGTTCCCTGACTGGTGAAAAACTGTTTTTT.